The 29 T cell receptor beta chains presented below share a single source sample, sequenced in a study of blood T cell repertoires in COVID-19. Only in-frame clones appear in the TCRdb table, and some are missing; sequencing was by immunoSEQ multiplex PCR. The sample contains approximately 530,000 clones, roughly nine tenths of which appear only once. Sequences were obtained from peripheral blood. The receptors shown here come from a woman between 45 and 60 years old with COVID-19, enrolled during active disease.

V is TRBV9 and J is TRBJ2-2; D is perhaps TRBD1 (6 bases). The V gene's germline CDR1 is SGDLS and CDR2 YYNGEE. The CDR3 length is 15 residues. Trimming took off 0 bases at V and 8 bases at J, with 14 bases between the two ends. The CDR3 region is CASSVAQQGVGELFF. CDR3 in DNA: TGTGCCAGCAGCGTAGCCCAACAGGGTGTGGGGGAGCTGTTTTTT. Complete variable domain (other parts from reference TRBV9 and TRBJ2-2): DSGVTQTPKHLITATGQRVTLRCSPRSGDLSVYWYQQSLDQGLQFLIQYYNGEERAKGNILERFSAQQFPDLHSELNLSSLELGDSALYFCASSVAQQGVGELFFGEGSRLTVL.

The J gene is TRBJ1-1, the V gene TRBV19; D remains ambiguous. This CDR3 contains 13 residues. V was pared by 5 bases and J by 0 bases, with 7 bases between. Germline CDR1 LNHDA, CDR2 SQIVND (reference sequence). CDR3 region: CASSSTMNTEAFF. CDR3 nucleotide sequence: TGTGCCAGTAGTTCTACGATGAACACTGAAGCTTTCTTT.

The J gene is TRBJ1-5, the V gene TRBV5-8; 7 bases map to TRBD1. Germline V gene data show CDR1 as SGHTS and CDR2 as YDEGEE. J lost 0 bases, V lost 4 bases, and 4 bases had no gene match. The CDR3 is made up of 15 amino acids. CDR3 in amino acids: CASSHQGDSNQPQHF. The CDR3 DNA follows: TGTGCCAGCAGCCATCAGGGGGATAGCAATCAGCCCCAGCATTTT.

V usage is TRBV30 and J usage is TRBJ1-2; D not certain. Germline CDR1 GTSNPN, CDR2 SVGIG (reference sequence). Trimming removed 2 bases at V and 2 bases at J, with 6 bases between. This CDR3 is 12 amino acids long. CDR3 DNA: TGTGCCTGGAGTCCCGGGAACTATGGCTACACCTTC. Translating gives CAWSPGNYGYTF. The full variable domain, with the rest looked up from reference TRBV30 and TRBJ1-2, is SQTIHQWPATLVQPVGSPLSLECTVEGTSNPNLYWYRQAAGRGLQLLFYSVGIGQISSEVPQNLSASRPQDRQFILSSKKLLLSDSGFYLCAWSPGNYGYTFGSGTRLTVV.

The chain carries TRBV5-4 and TRBJ2-2, with D perhaps matching TRBD2 (5 bases). The V end lost 4 bases, the J end lost 11 bases, and 9 bases lay between the germline ends. CDR1 and CDR2 (germline): SGHNT, YYREEE (reference sequence). The CDR3 is 11 residues long. CDR3 amino acids: CASSAGLELFF. CDR3 in DNA: TGTGCCAGCAGCGCCGGACTCGAGCTGTTTTTT.

This clone occurred a few times. J is TRBJ1-1 and V is TRBV11-2; D perhaps matches TRBD1 (6 bases). This CDR3 is 14 amino acids long. Germline CDR1 and CDR2: SGHAT and FQNNGV. V dropped 0 bases and J dropped 11 bases, with 16 bases sitting between them. The DNA for the CDR3 is TGTGCCAGCAGCTTAGATATCCTCTCAGGGGAGGCTTTCTTT. Its translation: CASSLDILSGEAFF.

The gene calls are TRBV6-1 and TRBJ1-1, with 7 bases identical to TRBD1. The CDR3 contains 13 residues. Germline V lookup: CDR1 MNHNS, CDR2 SASEGT. Trimming removed 2 bases from V and 11 bases from J; junction bases left unmatched: 8. The CDR3 region has the DNA TGTGCCAGCAGTGAAAAGGGAGACAGGGAGGCTTTCTTT. Translated, it gives CASSEKGDREAFF.

V usage is TRBV19 and J usage is TRBJ1-2, with D uncertain. The V end was cut by 6 bases, the J end by 4 bases, with 6 bases between. The CDR3 runs 11 residues. Per the germline V gene, CDR1 is LNHDA and CDR2 is SQIVND (reference sequence). The CDR3 loop is CASSEGYGYTF. The CDR3 region has the DNA TGTGCCAGTAGCGAGGGCTATGGCTACACCTTC.

The chain couples TRBV10-2 to TRBJ2-7; 10 positions agree with TRBD2. CDR1 and CDR2 (germline): WSHSY, SAAADI. This CDR3 is 14 amino acids long. V lost 8 bases to trimming and J lost 1 base; unmatched junction nucleotides: 5. The CDR3 DNA reads as TGCGCCAGCCAGACTAGCGGGTTGTCCTACGAGCAGTACTTC. This gives the protein CASQTSGLSYEQYF.

The chain is built from TRBV5-1 and TRBJ1-1; no firm D call. Germline CDR1 reads SGHRS; CDR2 reads YFSETQ. The CDR3 length is 15 residues. Trimming pared 0 bases from V and 2 bases from J, leaving 11 bases between. For the CDR3, the DNA is TGCGCCAGCAGCTTGGGAAACGAGTATAACACTGAAGCTTTCTTT. This translates into CASSLGNEYNTEAFF.

The chain carries TRBV5-1 and TRBJ1-2; possible D gene TRBD1, 6 bases. In germline, CDR1 is SGHRS, CDR2 YFSETQ. The CDR3 totals 14 residues. Trimming removed 4 bases at V and 5 bases at J, with 15 bases between. Here the CDR3 reads CASSRNRVAYGYTF. The DNA for the CDR3 is TGCGCCAGCAGCCGAAACAGGGTGGCGTATGGCTACACCTTC.

The chain links TRBV6-1 to TRBJ1-1; TRBD1 matches at 7 bases. With 3 bases clipped from V and 5 bases from J, the junction kept 12 bases outside the gene matches. The CDR3 is 16 residues long. Germline lookup yields CDR1 MNHNS and CDR2 SASEGT. The CDR3 region has the DNA TGTGCCAGCAGTGATCTGAACAGGGGTGGGAGGACTGAAGCTTTCTTT. Translation gives CASSDLNRGGRTEAFF.

The chain links TRBV29-1 to TRBJ1-2; 8 positions match TRBD1. V was pared by 7 bases and J by 2 bases, with 9 bases of the junction left unmatched. The CDR3 runs 14 residues. Germline loops: CDR1 SQVTM, CDR2 ANQGSEA. In DNA form, the CDR3 reads TGCAGCGCCACTAACAGGGGGTTCAACTATGGCTACACCTTC. It codes for CSATNRGFNYGYTF.

A few counts support this clone. The V gene is TRBV28, the J gene TRBJ1-5; weak D call: TRBD1 (5 bases). The germline V gene encodes CDR1 MDHEN and CDR2 SYDVKM. V gave up 7 bases and J gave up 5 bases, with 18 bases separating them. The CDR3 totals 15 residues. CDR3 sequence (DNA): TGTGCCAGCACTCTCCCGGGGGAGGGTTATCAGCCCCAGCATTTT. Translated: CASTLPGEGYQPQHF.

The chain couples TRBV24-1 to TRBJ2-1, with 7 bases that match TRBD1. The CDR3 covers 16 residues. Germline-derived CDR1 and CDR2 are KGHDR and SFDVKD. Trimming at V came to 4 bases and at J to 3 bases, leaving 8 bases not matched to a gene. CDR3 sequence: CATSDPRGMNYNEQFF. For the CDR3, the DNA is TGTGCCACCAGTGACCCCAGGGGGATGAACTACAATGAGCAGTTCTTC.

This clone showed up just a few times. This rearrangement joins TRBV30 to TRBJ1-2; TRBD1 might be the D (6 bases). V was cut by 5 bases and J by 4 bases, with 11 bases left in between. Germline CDR1 is GTSNPN and CDR2 is SVGIG (reference sequence). This CDR3 is 12 amino acids long. The CDR3 reads CAWGIGGYGYTF. CDR3 DNA sequence: TGTGCCTGGGGGATAGGGGGCTATGGCTACACCTTC. Together with reference TRBV30 and TRBJ1-2, the CDR3 gives the full variable domain: SQTIHQWPATLVQPVGSPLSLECTVEGTSNPNLYWYRQAAGRGLQLLFYSVGIGQISSEVPQNLSASRPQDRQFILSSKKLLLSDSGFYLCAWGIGGYGYTFGSGTRLTVV.

This chain joins TRBV3-1 (or the pseudogene TRBV3-2) and TRBJ2-3, with 11 positions matching TRBD2. This CDR3 has 17 amino acids. The V gene's germline CDR1 is LGHDT and CDR2 YNNKEL (reference sequence). V shed 3 bases and J 5 bases; nucleotides not matched to a gene: 10. In DNA form, the CDR3 reads TGTGCCAGCAGCCAGGGTAGCGGGGGGGCGTCGGTAGATACGCAGTATTTT. It yields the protein CASSQGSGGASVDTQYF.

The rearrangement links TRBV28 to TRBJ2-7; 7 nucleotides align to TRBD1. Germline trimming cut 4 bases from V and 4 bases from J; bases unmatched to any gene: 10. The length of the CDR3 is 15 residues. Germline CDR1 and CDR2: MDHEN and SYDVKM. CDR3 DNA sequence: TGTGCCAGCAGTTCATCTACAGGGGTCTTGTACGAGCAGTACTTC. Residues: CASSSSTGVLYEQYF.

The V call is TRBV3-1 (or the pseudogene TRBV3-2), the J call TRBJ1-1; D unresolved. Trimming pared 0 bases from V and 10 bases from J, leaving 12 bases between. The CDR3 spans 13 residues. Germline V gene data show CDR1 as LGHDT and CDR2 as YNNKEL (reference sequence). Written as DNA, the CDR3 is TGTGCCAGCAGCCAAGATCGTGCGGGGAGAGCTTTCTTT. It codes for CASSQDRAGRAFF.

The V call is TRBV7-9, the J call TRBJ1-2; perhaps TRBD1 as D (5 bases). V shed 1 base and J shed 6 bases, with 12 bases lying between them. Germline CDR1 reads SEHNR; CDR2 reads FQNEAQ (reference sequence). The length of the CDR3 is 14 residues. This chain's CDR3 is CASSLEGISHGYTF. The CDR3, as DNA: TGTGCCAGCAGCTTAGAGGGGATTTCTCATGGCTACACCTTC.

The chain employs TRBV6-5 and TRBJ1-1; unclear D gene. CDR1 is MNHEY and CDR2 is SVGAGI in the germline V gene. Trimming shortened V by 3 bases and J by 0 bases, and 8 bases separated the two germline ends. The length of the CDR3 is 14 residues. DNA of the CDR3: TGTGCCAGCAGTTATAGATTTATGAACACTGAAGCTTTCTTT. Residues: CASSYRFMNTEAFF.

The chain links TRBV12-3 or TRBV12-4 to TRBJ1-2; D gene unclear. This CDR3 region has 13 residues. Trimming removed 3 bases from V and 6 bases from J, with 11 bases in between. This CDR3 reads CASSLQERNGYTF. CDR3 nucleotide sequence: TGTGCCAGCAGTTTGCAGGAACGCAATGGCTACACCTTC.

This chain joins TRBV19 and TRBJ2-4, with 8 bases lining up with TRBD1. The V segment lost 5 bases and the J segment 4 bases; nucleotides outside the gene matches: 4. The germline gives CDR1 LNHDA, CDR2 SQIVND (reference sequence). The CDR3 is 14 amino acids. This chain's CDR3 is CASSPTGAKNIQYF. CDR3 nucleotide sequence: TGTGCCAGTAGTCCGACAGGGGCTAAAAACATTCAGTACTTC.

The chain carries TRBV3-1 (or the pseudogene TRBV3-2) and TRBJ2-1; TRBD2 matches at 11 bases. V was clipped by 1 base and J by 10 bases; unmatched bases: 12. This CDR3 spans 17 amino acids. Germline V gene sequence: CDR1 LGHDT, CDR2 YNNKEL (reference sequence). CDR3 region: CASSQVASGGWQWEQFF. CDR3 in DNA: TGTGCCAGCAGCCAAGTGGCTAGCGGGGGGTGGCAATGGGAGCAGTTCTTC.

This clone has only a few counts. The chain recombines TRBV7-9 with TRBJ1-1; 8 bases are a match to TRBD1. The V segment lost 1 base and the J segment 4 bases; nucleotides outside the gene matches: 5. CDR1 is SEHNR, CDR2 FQNEAQ, per germline (reference sequence). CDR3 length: 15 amino acids. CDR3 loop: CASSLGRGLGTEAFF. The CDR3 DNA sequence: TGTGCCAGCAGCTTAGGCAGGGGGCTGGGCACTGAAGCTTTCTTT.

The chain uses TRBV9 and TRBJ2-1, with D unclear. V lost 0 bases, J lost 0 bases, and 10 bases lay in between. CDR1 and CDR2 (germline): SGDLS, YYNGEE. CDR3 size: 16 residues. CDR3 DNA sequence: TGTGCCAGCAGCGTAGATGGTGGCTCCTCCTACAATGAGCAGTTCTTC. It yields the protein CASSVDGGSSYNEQFF.

CDR3 region: CATASGNAPNQPQHF. The CDR3, as DNA: TGTGCCACCGCATCAGGGAATGCCCCGAATCAGCCCCAGCATTTT. The genes are TRBV19 and TRBJ1-5; TRBD1 is a possible D gene (5 bases). The CDR3 runs 15 residues. Between the trimmed V and J ends, which lost 10 bases and 4 bases, there was a span of 20 bases. Germline loops: CDR1 LNHDA, CDR2 SQIVND (reference sequence).

This chain joins TRBV10-1 and TRBJ1-1, with a possible D match to TRBD1 (6 bases). V lost 5 bases to trimming and J lost 7 bases, with 8 bases between them. This CDR3 spans 11 amino acids. The germline V gene encodes CDR1 WNHNN and CDR2 SYGVQD (reference sequence). The CDR3 protein is CASSLDSEAFF. The DNA of the CDR3 is TGCGCCAGCAGTCTGGACAGTGAAGCTTTCTTT.

CDR3: CASSLVFNGDTQYF. The CDR3, as DNA: TGTGCCAGCAGCTTAGTATTCAACGGGGATACGCAGTATTTT. J is TRBJ2-3 and V is TRBV7-2; the D is unclear. Germline-derived CDR1 and CDR2 are SGHTA and FQGNSA. The CDR3 totals 14 residues. V was shortened by 1 base and J by 6 bases, with 11 bases between the two germline ends. Full variable domain (remainder filled in from reference TRBV7-2 and TRBJ2-3): GAGVSQSPSNKVTEKGKDVELRCDPISGHTALYWYRQSLGQGLEFLIYFQGNSAPDKSGLPSDRFSAERTGGSVSTLTIQRTQQEDSAVYLCASSLVFNGDTQYFGPGTRLTVL.